This T cell receptor beta chain was identified during a study of glioma-infiltrating T cells after dendritic cell vaccination. About the research overall: Autologous tumor lysate-pulsed dendritic cell vaccination was given between 2003 and 2012.

Germline loops: CDR1 MNHNY, CDR2 SVGAGI (reference sequence). V was cut by 0 bases and J by 2 bases, with 8 bases left in between. This CDR3 contains 15 residues. Data came from immunoSEQ multiplex PCR; TCRdb stores just in-frame clones and leaves some out. The data hold 85,000 to 100,000 clones, with 75% to 90% observed a single time. The time point denotes: after dendritic cell vaccination, including at tumor progression/relapse. Patients had residual fresh-frozen tumor tissue and more than two years of survival data. PBMC were collected before vaccination, two weeks after the third vaccination, and at progression.

The sequence came from a human donor with glioblastoma. Sequencing was performed on blood, taken after dendritic cell vaccination. The chain couples TRBV6-6 to TRBJ1-3; no reliable D call. The CDR3 loop is CASSYSTPPGNTIYF. The CDR3 DNA sequence: TGTGCCAGCAGTTACTCGACTCCTCCTGGAAACACCATATATTTT.